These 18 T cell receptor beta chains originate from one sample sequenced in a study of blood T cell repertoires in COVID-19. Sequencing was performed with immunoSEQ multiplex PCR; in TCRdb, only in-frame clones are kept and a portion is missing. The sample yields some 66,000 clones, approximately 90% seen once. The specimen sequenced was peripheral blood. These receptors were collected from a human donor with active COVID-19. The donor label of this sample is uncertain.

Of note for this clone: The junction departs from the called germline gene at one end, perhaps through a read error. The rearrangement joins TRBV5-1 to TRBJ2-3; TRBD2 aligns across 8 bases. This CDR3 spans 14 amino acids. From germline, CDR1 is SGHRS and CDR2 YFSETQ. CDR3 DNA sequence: TGCGCCAGCAGCGGACTAGCTTACACAGATACGCAGTGTTTT. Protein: CASSGLAYTDTQCF.

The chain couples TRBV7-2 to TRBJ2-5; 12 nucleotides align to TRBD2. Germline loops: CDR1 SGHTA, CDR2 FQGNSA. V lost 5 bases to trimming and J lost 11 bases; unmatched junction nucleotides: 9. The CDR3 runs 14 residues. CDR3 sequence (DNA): TGTGCCAGCAGCCCTAGACGGACTAGCGGGGAGCAGTACTTC. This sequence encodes CASSPRRTSGEQYF.

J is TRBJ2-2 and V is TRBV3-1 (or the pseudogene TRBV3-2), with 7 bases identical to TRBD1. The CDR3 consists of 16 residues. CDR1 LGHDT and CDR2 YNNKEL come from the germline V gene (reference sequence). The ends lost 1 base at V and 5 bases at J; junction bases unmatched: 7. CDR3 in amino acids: CASSQGVRGRTGELFF. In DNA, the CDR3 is TGTGCCAGCAGCCAAGGCGTCAGGGGGAGAACCGGGGAGCTGTTTTTT.

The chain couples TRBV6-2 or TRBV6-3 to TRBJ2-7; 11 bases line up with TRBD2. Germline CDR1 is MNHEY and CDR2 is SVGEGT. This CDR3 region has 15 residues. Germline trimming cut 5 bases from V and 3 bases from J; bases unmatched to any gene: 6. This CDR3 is CASSTLAGEYYEQYF. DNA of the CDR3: TGTGCCAGCAGTACACTAGCGGGGGAATACTACGAGCAGTACTTC.

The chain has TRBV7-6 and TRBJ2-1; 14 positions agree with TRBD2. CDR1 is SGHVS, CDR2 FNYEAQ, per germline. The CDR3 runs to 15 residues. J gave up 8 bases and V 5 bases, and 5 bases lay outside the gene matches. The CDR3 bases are TGTGCCAGCAGCCGACTAGCGGGAGGGCGTGATGAGCAGTTCTTC. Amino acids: CASSRLAGGRDEQFF.

CDR3 protein: CATSRDRGVSHNEQFF. DNA of the CDR3: TGTGCCACCAGCAGAGATCGCGGGGTGTCCCACAATGAGCAGTTCTTC. The chain links TRBV15 to TRBJ2-1, with a tentative D call TRBD2 (6 bases). Germline V gene lookup returns CDR1 LNHNV and CDR2 YYDKDF (reference sequence). The CDR3 is 16 amino acids. Trimming removed 0 bases from V and 5 bases from J, with 14 bases in between. The entire variable domain, with the rest obtained from reference TRBV15 and TRBJ2-1, is as follows: DAMVIQNPRYQVTQFGKPVTLSCSQTLNHNVMYWYQQKSSQAPKLLFHYYDKDFNNEADTPDNFQSRRPNTSFCFLDIRSPGLGDTAMYLCATSRDRGVSHNEQFFGPGTRLTVL.

The CDR3 region is CASSQAGGTTDTQYF. As DNA, the CDR3 is TGTGCCAGCAGCCAAGCGGGGGGGACGACAGATACGCAGTATTTT. The chain employs TRBV3-1 (or the pseudogene TRBV3-2) and TRBJ2-3; 8 nucleotides match TRBD2. CDR3 length: 15 residues. V lost 1 base and J lost 3; bases outside the gene matches: 3. Germline values: CDR1 LGHDT, CDR2 YNNKEL (reference sequence).

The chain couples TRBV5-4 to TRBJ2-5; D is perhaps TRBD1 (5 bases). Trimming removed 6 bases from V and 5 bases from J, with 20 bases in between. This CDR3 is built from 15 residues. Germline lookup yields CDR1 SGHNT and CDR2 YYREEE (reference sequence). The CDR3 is CASTPPQGIRETQYF. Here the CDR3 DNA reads TGTGCCAGCACCCCCCCTCAGGGTATACGGGAGACCCAGTACTTC.

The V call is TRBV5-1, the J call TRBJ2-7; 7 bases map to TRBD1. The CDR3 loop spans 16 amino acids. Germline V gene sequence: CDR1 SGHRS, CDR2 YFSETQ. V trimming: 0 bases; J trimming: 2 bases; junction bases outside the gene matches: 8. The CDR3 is CASSLVNRGPPYEQYF. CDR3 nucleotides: TGCGCCAGCAGCTTGGTTAATAGGGGGCCCCCCTACGAGCAGTACTTC.

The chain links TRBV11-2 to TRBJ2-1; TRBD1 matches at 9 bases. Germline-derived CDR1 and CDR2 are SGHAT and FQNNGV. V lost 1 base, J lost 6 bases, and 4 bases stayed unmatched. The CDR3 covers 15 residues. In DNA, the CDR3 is TGTGCCAGCAGCTTAGCCCAGACAGGGGGCAATGAGCAGTTCTTC. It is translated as CASSLAQTGGNEQFF.

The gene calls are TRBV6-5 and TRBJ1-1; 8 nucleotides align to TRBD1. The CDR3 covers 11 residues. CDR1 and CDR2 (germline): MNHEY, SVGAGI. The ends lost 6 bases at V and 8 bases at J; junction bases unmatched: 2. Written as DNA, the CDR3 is TGTGCCAGCAGGTACAGGGGGGAAGCTTTCTTT. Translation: CASRYRGEAFF.

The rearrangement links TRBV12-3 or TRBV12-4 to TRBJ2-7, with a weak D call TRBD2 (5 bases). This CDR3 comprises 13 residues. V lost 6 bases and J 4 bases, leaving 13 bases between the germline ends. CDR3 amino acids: CASSRGSFYEQYF. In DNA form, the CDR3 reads TGTGCCAGCAGCCGAGGGTCCTTTTACGAGCAGTACTTC.

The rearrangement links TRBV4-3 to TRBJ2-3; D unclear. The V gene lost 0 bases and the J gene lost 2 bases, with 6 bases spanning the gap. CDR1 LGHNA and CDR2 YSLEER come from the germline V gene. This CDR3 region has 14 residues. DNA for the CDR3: TGCGCCAGCAGCCAAGATCATTCCACAGATACGCAGTATTTT. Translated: CASSQDHSTDTQYF.

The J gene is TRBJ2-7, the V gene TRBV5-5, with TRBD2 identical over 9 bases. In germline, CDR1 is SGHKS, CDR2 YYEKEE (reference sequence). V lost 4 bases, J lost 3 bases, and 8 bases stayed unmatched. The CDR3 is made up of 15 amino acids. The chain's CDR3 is CASSPLAGDVYEQYF. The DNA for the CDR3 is TGTGCCAGCAGCCCCTTAGCGGGGGATGTCTACGAGCAGTACTTC.

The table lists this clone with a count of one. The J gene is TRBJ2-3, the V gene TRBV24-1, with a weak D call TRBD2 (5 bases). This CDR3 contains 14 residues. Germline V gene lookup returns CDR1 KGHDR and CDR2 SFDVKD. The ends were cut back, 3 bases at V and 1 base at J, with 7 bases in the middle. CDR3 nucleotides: TGTGCCACCAGTGATCAAGCGGGCACAGATACGCAGTATTTT. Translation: CATSDQAGTDTQYF.

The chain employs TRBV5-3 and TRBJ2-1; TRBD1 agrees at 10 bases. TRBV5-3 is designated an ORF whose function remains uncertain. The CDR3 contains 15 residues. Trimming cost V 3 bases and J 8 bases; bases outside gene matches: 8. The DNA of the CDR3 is TGTGCCAGAAGCTACCGGGACAGGGGAGAGGATGAGCAGTTCTTC. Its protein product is CARSYRDRGEDEQFF.

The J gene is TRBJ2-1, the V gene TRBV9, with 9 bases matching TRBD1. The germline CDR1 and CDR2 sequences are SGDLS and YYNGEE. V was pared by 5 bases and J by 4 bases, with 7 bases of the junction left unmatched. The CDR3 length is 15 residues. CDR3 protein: CASSSGTGIYNEQFF. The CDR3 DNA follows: TGTGCCAGCAGTTCCGGGACAGGGATATACAATGAGCAGTTCTTC.

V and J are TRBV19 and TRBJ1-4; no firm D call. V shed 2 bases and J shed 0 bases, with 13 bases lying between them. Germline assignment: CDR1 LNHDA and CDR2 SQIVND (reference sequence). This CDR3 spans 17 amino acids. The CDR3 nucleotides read TGTGCCAGTAGTATAAAACGGAGCCTTGCAACTAATGAAAAACTGTTTTTT. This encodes CASSIKRSLATNEKLFF.